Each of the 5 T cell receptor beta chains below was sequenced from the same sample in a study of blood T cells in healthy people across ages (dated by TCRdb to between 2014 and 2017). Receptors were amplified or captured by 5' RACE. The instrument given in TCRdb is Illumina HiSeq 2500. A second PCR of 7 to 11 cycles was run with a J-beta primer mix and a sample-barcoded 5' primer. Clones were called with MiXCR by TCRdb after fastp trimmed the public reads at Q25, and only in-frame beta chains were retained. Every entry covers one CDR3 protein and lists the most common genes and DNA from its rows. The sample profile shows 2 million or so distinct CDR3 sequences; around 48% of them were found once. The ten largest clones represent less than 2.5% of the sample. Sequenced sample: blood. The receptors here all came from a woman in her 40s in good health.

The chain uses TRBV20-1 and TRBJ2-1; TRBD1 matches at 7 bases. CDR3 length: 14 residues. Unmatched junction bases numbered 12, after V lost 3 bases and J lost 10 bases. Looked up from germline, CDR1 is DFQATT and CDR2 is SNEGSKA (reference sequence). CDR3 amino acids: CSASRGQPSYEQFF. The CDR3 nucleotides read TGCAGTGCTAGCCGGGGACAGCCCTCCTACGAGCAGTTCTTC.

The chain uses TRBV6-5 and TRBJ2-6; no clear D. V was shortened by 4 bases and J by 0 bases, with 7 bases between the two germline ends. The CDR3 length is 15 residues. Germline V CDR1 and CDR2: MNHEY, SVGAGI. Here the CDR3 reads CASSSDFSGANVLTF. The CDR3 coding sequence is TGTGCCAGCAGTTCAGATTTCTCTGGGGCCAACGTCCTGACTTTC.

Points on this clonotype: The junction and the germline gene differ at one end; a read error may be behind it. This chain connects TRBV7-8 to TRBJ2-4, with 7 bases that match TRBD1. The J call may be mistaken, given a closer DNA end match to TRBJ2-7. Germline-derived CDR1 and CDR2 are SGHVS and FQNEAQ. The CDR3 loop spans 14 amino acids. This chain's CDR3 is CANSSPGQSREQYF. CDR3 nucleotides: TGTGCCAACAGCTCACCGGGACAGTCGCGCGAGCAGTACTTC.

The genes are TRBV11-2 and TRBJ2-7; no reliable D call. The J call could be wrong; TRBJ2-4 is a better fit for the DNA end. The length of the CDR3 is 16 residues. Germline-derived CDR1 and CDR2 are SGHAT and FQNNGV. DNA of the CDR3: TGTGCCAGCAGCTTATGGCAGGACGTAACAGTGAACATTCAGTACTTC. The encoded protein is CASSLWQDVTVNIQYF.

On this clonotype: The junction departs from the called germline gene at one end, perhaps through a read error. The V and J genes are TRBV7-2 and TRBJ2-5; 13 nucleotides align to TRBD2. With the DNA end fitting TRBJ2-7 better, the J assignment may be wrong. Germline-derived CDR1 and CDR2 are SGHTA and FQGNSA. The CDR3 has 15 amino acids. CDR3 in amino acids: CVSRSGLAGVYEQYF. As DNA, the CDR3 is TGTGTCAGCAGATCCGGACTAGCGGGGGTCTACGAGCAGTACTTC.